A single T cell receptor (beta chain) is shown here with its context. This sample is part of a study of technical replicates of blood from several donors. Germline V gene sequence: CDR1 MNHEY, CDR2 SVGAGI. The ends were cut back, 4 bases at V and 6 bases at J, with 9 bases in the middle. The CDR3 runs 12 residues. Produced via immunoSEQ multiplex PCR; TCRdb's table is partial and in-frame only. The sample lists 80,000 to 100,000 clones; under 95% were seen once. The J gene is TRBJ1-1, the V gene TRBV6-5; D is unresolved. This clonotype originated in a human donor in good health. The sample consisted of T cells isolated from PBMCs. The CDR3 sequence: CASSSRSPEAFF. CDR3 DNA: TGTGCCAGCAGTTCCCGGTCTCCTGAAGCTTTCTTT.